This T cell receptor beta chain was documented in a study of molecular identifiers for immune sequencing clone quantification. As regards this clonotype: Since a much larger clone is just one base distant, this may be a read error.

From germline, CDR1 is MGHRA and CDR2 YSYEKL. The CDR3 contains 14 residues. The authors built bulk TCR libraries by previously described methods with listed TCR primers. Using its own MiXCR run on the PCR reads, TCRdb lists one record per CDR3 protein. The sample holds around 470,000 distinct CDR3 sequences, around 21% seen once. The chain carries TRBV4-1 and TRBJ2-2; TRBD2 might be the D (6 bases). The receptor was isolated from a human donor in good health. Some libraries in this study had Jurkat cell RNA spiked in. Sequencing was done on a sample of naive CD8+ T cells from blood, with Jurkat cell RNA spiked in. Subset reported: FACS-sorted CD8+CD4-CCR7+CD45RA+ naive T cells. The CDR3 region is CASSQEPNTGGLFF. For the CDR3, the DNA is TGCGCCAGCAGCCAGGAACCAAACACCGGGGGGCTGTTTTTT.